The 4 T cell receptor beta chains in this list originate from one sample, sequenced in a study of sequential checkpoint blockade in melanoma. Treatment denoted: randomized to nivolumab then ipilimumab (arm A) or the reverse (arm B). Only in-frame clones appear in the TCRdb table, and some are missing; sequencing was by immunoSEQ multiplex PCR. The sample lists fewer than 7,000 clones; around 50% were seen once. The material sequenced was CD8+ T cells sorted from blood (inferred from file names), taken from a patient given nivolumab and ipilimumab in sequence. The source of these receptors is a human donor with melanoma.

The genes are TRBV6-4 and TRBJ2-3; 9 bases align to TRBD2. The CDR3 runs to 15 residues. The V gene's germline CDR1 is MRHNA and CDR2 SNTAGT. V was pared by 4 bases and J by 2 bases, with 4 bases of the junction left unmatched. This CDR3 reads CASSAGGGATDTQYF. CDR3 sequence (DNA): TGTGCCAGCAGTGCGGGCGGGGGGGCCACAGATACGCAGTATTTT.

Judged by abundance, this clone is medium-sized (0.01 to 0.1%). This chain connects TRBV4-1 to TRBJ2-2, with 7 positions matching TRBD2. With V trimmed by 4 bases and J by 4 bases, 6 bases remained unmatched. The V gene's germline CDR1 is MGHRA and CDR2 YSYEKL. This CDR3 is 15 amino acids long. The CDR3, as DNA: TGCGCCAGCAGCCGGGGAGGGGCTGGCACCGGGGAGCTGTTTTTT. This codes for CASSRGGAGTGELFF.

The chain combines TRBV6-4 with TRBJ2-3; 11 nucleotides align to TRBD2. Per the germline V gene, CDR1 is MRHNA and CDR2 is SNTAGT. V lost 4 bases and J lost 4; bases outside the gene matches: 4. The CDR3 runs 15 residues. The CDR3 sequence is CASSVLAGGSDTQYF. In DNA form, the CDR3 reads TGTGCCAGCAGTGTCTTAGCGGGGGGGTCAGATACGCAGTATTTT.

The V and J genes are TRBV7-6 and TRBJ2-3, with 9 bases that match TRBD1. The germline V gene has CDR1 SGHVS and CDR2 FNYEAQ. The CDR3 has 17 amino acids. The J segment lost 0 bases and the V segment lost 2 bases, leaving 6 bases of the junction unmatched. This CDR3 is CASSLPGQGPSTDTQYF. CDR3 nucleotide sequence: TGTGCCAGCAGCTTACCCGGACAGGGGCCAAGCACAGATACGCAGTATTTT.